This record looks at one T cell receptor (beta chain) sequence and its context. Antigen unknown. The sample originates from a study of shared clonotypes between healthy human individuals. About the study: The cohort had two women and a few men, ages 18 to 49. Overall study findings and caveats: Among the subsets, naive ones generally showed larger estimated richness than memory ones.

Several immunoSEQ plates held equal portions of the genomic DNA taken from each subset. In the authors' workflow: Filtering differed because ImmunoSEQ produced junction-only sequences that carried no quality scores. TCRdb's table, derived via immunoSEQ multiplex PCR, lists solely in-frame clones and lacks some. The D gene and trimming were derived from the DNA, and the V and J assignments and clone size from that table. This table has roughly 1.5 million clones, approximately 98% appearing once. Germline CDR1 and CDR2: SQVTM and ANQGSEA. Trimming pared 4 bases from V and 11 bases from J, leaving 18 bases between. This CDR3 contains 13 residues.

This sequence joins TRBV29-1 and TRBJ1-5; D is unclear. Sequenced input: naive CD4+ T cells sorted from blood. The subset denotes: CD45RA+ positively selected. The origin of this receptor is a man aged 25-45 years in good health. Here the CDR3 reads CSVVPSGGGAQHF. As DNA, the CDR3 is TGCAGCGTTGTCCCCTCAGGAGGTGGAGCCCAGCATTTT.